This T cell receptor (beta chain) was recovered during a study of vaccination effects on CD4 cells after COVID-19. General observations from the study: By a late point after vaccination, infection- and vaccine-induced clones had shrunk markedly through clonal contraction.

Only in-frame clones appear in the TCRdb table, and some are missing; sequencing was by immunoSEQ multiplex PCR. The table includes 50,000 to 65,000 clones, 60% to 80% detected once. With 8 bases removed from V and 1 base from J, the gap between germline ends came to 11 bases. This CDR3 contains 13 residues. Germline CDR1 is SNHLY and CDR2 is FYNNEI. In regard to this clone: Its specificity is not known.

ViraFEST expansion of antigen-specific CD4+ T cells with viral peptide pools preceded sequencing. Cultured cells yielded isolated CD4+ T cells after less than 11 days. Among the vaccine recipients, none had a prior SARS-CoV-2 infection, and nucleocapsid antibodies were negative. A few million PBMC were seeded per well and grown in the presence of roughly 10 IU/ml IL-2 and around 10 ug/ml peptides. The chain uses TRBV2 and TRBJ1-1; unclear D gene. This receptor was taken from a human donor who received a COVID-19 vaccine. The sample was CD4+ T cells from PBMCs cultured with HCoV-OC43 spike peptides, taken before COVID-19 vaccination. Documented subset: HCoV-OC43 spike overlapping peptide pool stimulation. Here the CDR3 DNA reads TGTGCCAGCGCCAGACGGGGGAACACTGAAGCTTTCTTT. It encodes CASARRGNTEAFF.